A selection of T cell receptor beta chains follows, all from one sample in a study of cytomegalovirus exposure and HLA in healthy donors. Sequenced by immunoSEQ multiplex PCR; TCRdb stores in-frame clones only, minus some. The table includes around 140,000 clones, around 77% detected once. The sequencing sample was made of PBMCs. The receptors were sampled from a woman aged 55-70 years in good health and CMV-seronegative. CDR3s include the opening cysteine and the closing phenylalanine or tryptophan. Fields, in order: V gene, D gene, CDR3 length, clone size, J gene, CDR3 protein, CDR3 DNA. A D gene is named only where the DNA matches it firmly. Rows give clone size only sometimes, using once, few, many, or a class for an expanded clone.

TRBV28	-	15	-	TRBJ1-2	CASSPDMARVYGYTF	TGTGCCAGCAGTCCCGACATGGCCAGGGTCTATGGCTACACCTTC
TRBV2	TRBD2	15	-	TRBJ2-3	CASQIAGVRTDTQYF	TGTGCCAGTCAAATAGCGGGAGTGCGTACAGATACGCAGTATTTT
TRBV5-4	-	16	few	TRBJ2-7	CASSLARGTSSYEQYF	TGTGCCAGCAGCTTGGCCCGGGGGACGTCCTCCTACGAGCAGTACTTC
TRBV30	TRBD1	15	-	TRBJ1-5	CAWSPKQGRSQPQHF	TGTGCCTGGAGTCCCAAACAGGGGAGGAGTCAGCCCCAGCATTTT
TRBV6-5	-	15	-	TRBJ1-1	CASSYDRTLNTEAFF	TGTGCCAGCAGTTACGACAGGACGCTGAACACTGAAGCTTTCTTT
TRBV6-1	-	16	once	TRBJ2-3	CASSENRLASTDTQYF	TGTGCCAGCAGTGAAAATCGGCTAGCGTCTACAGATACGCAGTATTTT
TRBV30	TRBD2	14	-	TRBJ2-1	CAWSGGRAQNEQFF	TGTGCCTGGAGTGGCGGGAGGGCCCAAAACGAGCAGTTCTTC
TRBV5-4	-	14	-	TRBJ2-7	CASSLLSTSGEQYF	TGTGCCAGCAGCTTGCTCTCGACCTCGGGGGAGCAGTACTTC
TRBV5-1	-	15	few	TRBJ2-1	CASSGGPSSYNEQFF	TGCGCCAGCAGCGGCGGGCCCAGCTCCTACAATGAGCAGTTCTTC
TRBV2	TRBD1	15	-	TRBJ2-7	CASSEAWTGVHEQYF	TGTGCCAGCAGTGAAGCCTGGACAGGGGTCCACGAGCAGTACTTC
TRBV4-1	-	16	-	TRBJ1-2	CASSQDSGGTNYGYTF	TGCGCCAGCAGCCAAGATTCGGGGGGAACTAACTATGGCTACACCTTC
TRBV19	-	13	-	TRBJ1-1	CASSMQGFTEAFF	TGTGCCAGTAGTATGCAGGGCTTCACTGAAGCTTTCTTT
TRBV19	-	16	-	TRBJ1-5	CASSIVQGLSNQPQHF	TGTGCCAGTAGTATAGTTCAGGGACTTAGCAATCAGCCCCAGCATTTT
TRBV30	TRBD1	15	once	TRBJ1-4	CAWSAPYRGAEKLFF	TGTGCCTGGAGTGCCCCGTACAGGGGTGCTGAAAAACTGTTTTTT
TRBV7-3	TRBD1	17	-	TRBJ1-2	CASSFLIPTGRSYGYTF	TGTGCCAGCAGCTTCCTAATACCGACAGGGAGGTCTTATGGCTACACCTTC
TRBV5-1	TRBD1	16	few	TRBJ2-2	CASSFRQGAVTGELFF	TGCGCCAGCAGCTTCCGTCAGGGGGCGGTTACCGGGGAGCTGTTTTTT
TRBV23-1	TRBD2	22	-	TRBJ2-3	CASSQSQPGLAGGFSSTDTQYF	TGCGCCAGCAGTCAATCTCAACCCGGACTAGCGGGGGGATTTTCTAGCACAGATACGCAGTATTTT
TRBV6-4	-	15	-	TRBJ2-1	CASSDGESSYNEQFF	TGTGCCAGCAGTGATGGGGAGAGCTCCTACAATGAGCAGTTCTTC
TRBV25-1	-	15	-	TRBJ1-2	CASSAAGGGVNGYTF	TGTGCCAGCAGTGCAGCGGGAGGGGGGGTAAATGGCTACACCTTC
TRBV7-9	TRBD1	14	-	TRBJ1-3	CASSSGTAGNTIYF	TGTGCCAGCAGCTCGGGGACAGCTGGAAACACCATATATTTT
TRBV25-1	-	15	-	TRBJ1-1	CASSATTGLNTEAFF	TGTGCCAGCAGTGCAACGACAGGTTTGAACACTGAAGCTTTCTTT
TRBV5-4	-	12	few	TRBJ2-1	CASSQSRNEQFF	TGTGCCAGCAGCCAAAGCCGCAATGAGCAGTTCTTC
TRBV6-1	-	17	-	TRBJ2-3	CASSEFPRGSGTDAQYF	TGTGCCAGCAGTGAATTCCCAAGGGGGAGTGGCACAGATGCGCAGTATTTT
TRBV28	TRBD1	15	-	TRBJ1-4	CASRGQGLANEKLFF	TGTGCCAGCAGAGGACAGGGGCTAGCTAATGAAAAACTGTTTTTT
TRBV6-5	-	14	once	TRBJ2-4	CASSFGGSGNIQYF	TGTGCCAGCAGTTTTGGAGGGTCGGGAAACATTCAGTACTTC
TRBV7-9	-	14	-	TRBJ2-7	CASSAEQPGYEQYF	TGTGCCAGCAGCGCCGAGCAGCCAGGGTACGAGCAGTACTTC
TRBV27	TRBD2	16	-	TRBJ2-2	CASRGLAGVWAGELFF	TGTGCCAGCCGCGGACTAGCGGGAGTTTGGGCCGGGGAGCTGTTTTTT
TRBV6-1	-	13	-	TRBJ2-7	CASKTVPRYEQYF	TGTGCCAGCAAGACAGTCCCTAGGTACGAGCAGTACTTC
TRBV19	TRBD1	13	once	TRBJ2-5	CASSNSGQGISNF	TGTGCCAGTAGTAATTCGGGACAGGGGATCTCCAACTTC
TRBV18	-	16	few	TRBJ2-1	CASSPASGSSYNEQFF	TGTGCCAGCTCACCGGCCTCAGGTAGCTCCTACAATGAGCAGTTCTTC
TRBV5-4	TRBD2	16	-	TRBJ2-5	CASSRGLSGGGETQYF	TGTGCCAGCAGCAGGGGGCTTAGCGGGGGAGGTGAGACCCAGTACTTC
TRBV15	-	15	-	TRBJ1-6	CATSRDRSGGSPLHF	TGTGCCACCAGCAGAGATCGCTCGGGGGGCTCACCCCTCCACTTT
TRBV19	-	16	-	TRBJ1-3	CASRSPNRNPGNTIYF	TGTGCCAGTCGTAGCCCGAACAGGAATCCTGGAAACACCATATATTTT
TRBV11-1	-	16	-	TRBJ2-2	CASSLNPGQLTGELFF	TGTGCCAGCAGCCTGAATCCAGGACAACTCACCGGGGAGCTGTTTTTT